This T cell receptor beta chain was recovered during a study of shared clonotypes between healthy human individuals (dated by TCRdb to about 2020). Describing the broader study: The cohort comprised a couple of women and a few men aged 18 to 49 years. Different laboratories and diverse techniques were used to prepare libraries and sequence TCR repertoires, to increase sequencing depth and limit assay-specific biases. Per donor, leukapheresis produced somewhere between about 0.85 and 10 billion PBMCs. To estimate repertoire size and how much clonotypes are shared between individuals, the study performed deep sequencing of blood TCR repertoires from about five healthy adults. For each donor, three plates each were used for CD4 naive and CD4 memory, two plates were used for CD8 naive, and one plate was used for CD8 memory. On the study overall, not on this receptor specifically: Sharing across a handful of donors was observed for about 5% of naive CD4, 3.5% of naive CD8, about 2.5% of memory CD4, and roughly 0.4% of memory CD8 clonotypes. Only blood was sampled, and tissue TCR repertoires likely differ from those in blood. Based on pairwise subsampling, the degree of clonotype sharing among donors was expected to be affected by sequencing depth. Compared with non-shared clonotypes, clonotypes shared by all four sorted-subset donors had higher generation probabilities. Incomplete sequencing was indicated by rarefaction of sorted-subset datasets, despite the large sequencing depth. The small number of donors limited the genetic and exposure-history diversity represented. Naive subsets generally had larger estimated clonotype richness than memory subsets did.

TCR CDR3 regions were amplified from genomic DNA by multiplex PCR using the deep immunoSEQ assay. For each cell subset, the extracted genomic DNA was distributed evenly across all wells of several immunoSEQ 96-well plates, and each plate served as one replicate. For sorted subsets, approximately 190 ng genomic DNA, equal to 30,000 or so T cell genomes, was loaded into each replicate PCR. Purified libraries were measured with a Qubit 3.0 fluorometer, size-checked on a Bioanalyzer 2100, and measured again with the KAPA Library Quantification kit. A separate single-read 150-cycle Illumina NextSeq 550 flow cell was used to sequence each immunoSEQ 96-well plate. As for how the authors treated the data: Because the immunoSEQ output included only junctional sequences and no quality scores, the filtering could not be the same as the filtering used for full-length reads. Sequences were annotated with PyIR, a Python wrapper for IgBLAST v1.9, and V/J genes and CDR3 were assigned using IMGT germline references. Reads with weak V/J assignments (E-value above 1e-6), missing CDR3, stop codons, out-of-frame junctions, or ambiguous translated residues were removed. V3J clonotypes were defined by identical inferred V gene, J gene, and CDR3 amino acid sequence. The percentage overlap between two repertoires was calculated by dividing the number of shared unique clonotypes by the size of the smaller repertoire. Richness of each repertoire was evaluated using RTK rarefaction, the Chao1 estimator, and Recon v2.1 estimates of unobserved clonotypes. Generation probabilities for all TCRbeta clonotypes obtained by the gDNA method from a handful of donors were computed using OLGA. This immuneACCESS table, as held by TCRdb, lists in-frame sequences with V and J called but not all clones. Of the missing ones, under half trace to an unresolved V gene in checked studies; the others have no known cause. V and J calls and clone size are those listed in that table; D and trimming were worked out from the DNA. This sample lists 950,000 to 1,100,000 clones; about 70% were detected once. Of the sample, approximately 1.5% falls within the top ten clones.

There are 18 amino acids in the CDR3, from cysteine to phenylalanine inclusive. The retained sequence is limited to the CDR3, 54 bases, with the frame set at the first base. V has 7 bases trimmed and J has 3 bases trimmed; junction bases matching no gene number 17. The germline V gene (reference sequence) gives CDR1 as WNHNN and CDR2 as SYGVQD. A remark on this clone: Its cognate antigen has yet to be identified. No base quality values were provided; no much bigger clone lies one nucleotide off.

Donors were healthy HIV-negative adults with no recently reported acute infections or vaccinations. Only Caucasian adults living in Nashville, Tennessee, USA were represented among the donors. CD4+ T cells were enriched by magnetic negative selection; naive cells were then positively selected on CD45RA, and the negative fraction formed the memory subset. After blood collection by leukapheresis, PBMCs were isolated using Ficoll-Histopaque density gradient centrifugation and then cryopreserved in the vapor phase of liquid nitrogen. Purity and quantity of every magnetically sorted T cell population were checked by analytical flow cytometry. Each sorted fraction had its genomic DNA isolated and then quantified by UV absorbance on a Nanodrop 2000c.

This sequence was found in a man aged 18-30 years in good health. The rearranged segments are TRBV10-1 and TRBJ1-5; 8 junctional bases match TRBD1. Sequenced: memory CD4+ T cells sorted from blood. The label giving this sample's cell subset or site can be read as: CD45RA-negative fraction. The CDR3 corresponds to CASTLPGQDFPSNQPQHF. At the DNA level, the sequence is TGCGCCAGCACCCTACCGGGACAGGACTTTCCCTCCAATCAGCCCCAGCATTTT.